This T cell receptor beta chain is drawn from a study of long-term antiretroviral therapy in people with HIV. Study overall: First collections came about a decade before the 2015 immediate-ART recommendation.

CDR3 length: 13 amino acids. Trimming stripped 5 bases from V and 4 bases from J, with 11 bases between. Germline values: CDR1 MNHNY, CDR2 SVGAGI (reference sequence). immunoSEQ v3.0 was run at survey level. Method: immunoSEQ multiplex PCR; TCRdb's copy keeps in-frame clones and lacks some. The profile covers fewer than 20,000 clones, with over 75% appearing a single time and roughly 10% taken by the ten largest. The sample was unsorted PBMCs, taken 4.2 years after starting antiretroviral therapy. The genes are TRBV6-6 and TRBJ1-1; D is uncertain. The clonotype originates from a man aged 45-65 years with HIV. CDR3 in DNA: TGTGCCAGCAGTAACGGAGGATTCACTGAAGCTTTCTTT. Amino acids: CASSNGGFTEAFF.